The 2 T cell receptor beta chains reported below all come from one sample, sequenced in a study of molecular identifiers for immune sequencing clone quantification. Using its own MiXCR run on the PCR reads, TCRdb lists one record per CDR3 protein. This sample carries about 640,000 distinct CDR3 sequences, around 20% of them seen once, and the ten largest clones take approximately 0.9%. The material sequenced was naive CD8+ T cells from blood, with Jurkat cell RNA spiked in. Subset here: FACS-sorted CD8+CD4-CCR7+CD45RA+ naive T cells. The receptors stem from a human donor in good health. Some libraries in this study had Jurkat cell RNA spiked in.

The CDR3 region is CASSIDLAVNTGELFF. In nucleotides, the CDR3 is TGTGCCAGTAGTATAGATCTAGCGGTGAACACCGGGGAGCTGTTTTTT. The chain uses TRBV19 and TRBJ2-2, with 7 bases identical to TRBD2. Germline-derived CDR1 and CDR2 are LNHDA and SQIVND (reference sequence). The CDR3 sequence is 16 residues long. V lost 0 bases, J lost 1 base, and 2 bases stayed unmatched. The full variable domain, completed using reference TRBV19 and TRBJ2-2, is DGGITQSPKYLFRKEGQNVTLSCEQNLNHDAMYWYRQDPGQGLRLIYYSQIVNDFQKGDIAEGYSVSREKKESFPLTVTSAQKNPTAFYLCASSIDLAVNTGELFFGEGSRLTVL.

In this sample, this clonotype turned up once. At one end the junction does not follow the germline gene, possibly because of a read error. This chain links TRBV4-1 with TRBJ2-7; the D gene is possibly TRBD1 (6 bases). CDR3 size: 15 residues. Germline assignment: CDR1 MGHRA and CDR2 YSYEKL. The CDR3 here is CASSQDGTQTYEQCF. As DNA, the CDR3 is TGCGCCAGCAGCCAAGACGGGACACAAACCTACGAGCAGTGCTTC.